This T cell receptor (beta chain) was obtained from a study of T cells in Graves' hyperthyroidism and ophthalmopathy. Study results and limitations: A model of 13 V-J pairs discriminated ophthalmopathy from stable hyperthyroidism.

Researchers amplified the TCR beta CDR3 regions from RNA transcripts. When the TCR CDR3 underwent first-round RT-PCR, the HTBI primer set was used. From the multiplex PCR reads, TCRdb called clonotypes with MiXCR, one entry per CDR3 protein. There are around 56,000 distinct CDR3 sequences in the sample; 49% occur only once, and under 15% lies in the top ten. CDR1 is SSHAT and CDR2 is FNYEAQ in the germline V gene (reference sequence). This CDR3 comprises 14 residues. As regards this clonotype: Antigen specificity is unknown. The conserved phenylalanine or tryptophan is not found at the CDR3 terminus, so this likely reflects a read error.

The rearrangement links TRBV7-7 to TRBJ2-5; D gene ambiguous. The DNA end is more similar to TRBJ2-1, so the J call may be wrong. Sequenced: blood. The clonotype originates from a woman aged 30 to 39 with Graves' ophthalmopathy. This CDR3 reads CASSLTRFYNEQFC. CDR3 DNA sequence: TGTGCTAGCAGTTTAACGAGGTTCTACAATGAGCAGTTCTGC.